This T cell receptor (beta chain) was captured in a study of blood T cells in healthy people across ages. J lost 0 bases, V lost 5 bases, and 8 bases had no gene match. From germline, CDR1 is MNHEY and CDR2 SMNVEV (reference sequence). The CDR3 extends over 19 amino acids. Primers used in a second PCR of about 7 to 12 cycles were a sample-barcoded 5' primer and a J-beta primer mix. All cDNA molecules were each tagged by a template-switch adaptor with 12 random nucleotides. TCRdb re-called the 5' RACE reads through MiXCR, storing one row per CDR3 protein. The table includes 1.5 million to 2 million distinct CDR3 sequences, roughly 52% detected once.

Sequences were obtained from blood. The rearrangement joins TRBV27 to TRBJ2-1; 15 bases line up with TRBD2. The origin of this receptor is a woman aged 35 to 49 in good health. The CDR3 reads CASSGIGLAGGSSYNEQFF. The DNA for the CDR3 is TGTGCCAGCAGTGGAATAGGACTAGCGGGGGGGAGCTCCTACAATGAGCAGTTCTTC.